A single sample gave rise to the 20 T cell receptor beta chains below, sequenced in a study of metastatic and nonmetastatic thyroid tumors. TCRdb re-analyzed the PCR reads through MiXCR. The sample includes over 15,000 clones, 20% to 30% of them seen just once. Among the patients, none had received any treatment before thyroid surgery. Sequenced sample: tumor tissue. These receptors were taken from a male donor with papillary thyroid cancer or a benign thyroid nodule (not recorded which). Some clones in this sample may be carry-over from other donors' samples.

The rearrangement joins TRBV10-1 to TRBJ1-3, with 11 bases lining up with TRBD1. Germline trimming cut 2 bases from V and 4 bases from J; bases unmatched to any gene: 7. This CDR3 is built from 17 residues. Germline CDR1 and CDR2: WNHNN and SYGVQD (reference sequence). CDR3 nucleotides: TGCGCCAGCAGTGAGGGACAGGGGGCGCTGATAGGAAACACCATATATTTT. This gives the protein CASSEGQGALIGNTIYF.

In this sample, this clone turned up many times. This rearrangement joins TRBV18 to TRBJ2-1; TRBD1 might be the D (6 bases). The V and J ends lost 5 bases and 2 bases respectively, with 13 bases between them. This CDR3 spans 15 amino acids. Germline V gene lookup returns CDR1 KGHSH and CDR2 LQKENI. CDR3 protein: CASSIQGLAYNEQFF. In nucleotides, the CDR3 is TGTGCCAGCTCAATACAGGGTCTTGCCTACAATGAGCAGTTCTTC.

The gene calls are TRBV4-1 and TRBJ1-6, with no clear D. CDR3 length equals 17 residues. The V end lost 0 bases, the J end lost 0 bases, and 9 bases lay between the germline ends. Germline V gives CDR1 MGHRA, CDR2 YSYEKL. CDR3 sequence: CASSQEGGSSYNSPLHF. The CDR3 DNA reads as TGCGCCAGCAGCCAAGAGGGAGGTAGCTCCTATAATTCACCCCTCCACTTT.

Concerning this clone: One end of the junction does not line up with germline, which may come from a read error. The V gene is TRBV20-1, the J gene TRBJ2-1; no clear D. This CDR3 is built from 13 residues. Germline loops: CDR1 DFQATT, CDR2 SNEGSKA (reference sequence). For the CDR3, the DNA is TGCAATGCTCCGCCGTCCGGCTACAATGAGCAGTTCTTC. It encodes CNAPPSGYNEQFF.

This clone was counted at least ten times. The same CDR3 also results from other DNA sequences found in this sample. The genes are TRBV28 and TRBJ2-7, with TRBD1 as a possible D gene (5 bases). Germline-derived CDR1 and CDR2 are MDHEN and SYDVKM. The V and J ends lost 2 bases and 6 bases respectively, with 5 bases between them. The CDR3 runs 11 residues. The CDR3 region has the DNA TGTGCCAGCAGTTTACAGGGCGAGCAGTACTTC. Its translation is CASSLQGEQYF.

This clone was found a few times. A read error may be the cause here, since a much bigger clone is one base away. At the DNA level, this CDR3 is encoded by other sequences in the same sample as well. This chain links TRBV5-6 with TRBJ1-1; D uncertain. The CDR3 runs to 15 residues. The germline V and J ends were trimmed by 0 bases and 0 bases, with 9 bases remaining between them. Germline V gene sequence: CDR1 SGHDT, CDR2 YYEEEE. CDR3 bases: TGTGCCAGCAGCTTGGCCTGGGGATTGAACACTGAAGCTTTCTTT. Its translation: CASSLAWGLNTEAFF.

This clone is categorized as medium-sized (0.01 to 0.1%). The rearrangement uses TRBV6-1 and TRBJ1-5, with D unresolved. V lost 5 bases to trimming and J lost 5 bases, with 16 bases between them. CDR1 MNHNS and CDR2 SASEGT come from the germline V gene. The CDR3 runs 15 residues. CDR3 DNA sequence: TGTGCCAGCAGTCCCCAGGAAGACGGGGATCAGCCCCAGCATTTT. Translated: CASSPQEDGDQPQHF.

The chain recombines TRBV9 with TRBJ1-2; perhaps TRBD1 as D (6 bases). V was trimmed by 4 bases and J by 4 bases, leaving 11 bases between them. The CDR3 runs to 13 residues. Germline CDR1 SGDLS, CDR2 YYNGEE. The CDR3 DNA reads as TGTGCCAGCAGCCAAGGGGGAGCCTATGGCTACACCTTC. This sequence encodes CASSQGGAYGYTF.

This clone is medium-sized. The V and J genes are TRBV6-1 and TRBJ2-7; possibly TRBD2 for D (5 bases). Germline-derived CDR1 and CDR2 are MNHNS and SASEGT. The CDR3 loop spans 15 amino acids. V gave up 5 bases and J gave up 3 bases, with 17 bases separating them. CDR3 region: CASSNPTGNGYEQYF. CDR3 in DNA: TGTGCCAGCAGTAATCCGACGGGGAATGGCTACGAGCAGTACTTC.

The J gene is TRBJ2-3, the V gene TRBV6-8; TRBD1 matches at 7 bases. V lost 6 bases, J lost 2 bases, and 11 bases stayed unmatched. Germline CDR1 is MNHGY and CDR2 is SAAAGT. There are 16 residues in the CDR3. In DNA form, the CDR3 reads TGTGCCAGCAGGCTCCTCCTGGACAGGCCCACAGATACGCAGTATTTT. It translates to CASRLLLDRPTDTQYF.

J is TRBJ2-5 and V is TRBV3-1; D is undetermined. In germline, CDR1 is LGHDT, CDR2 YNNKEL (reference sequence). CDR3 size: 14 residues. V gave up 1 base and J gave up 1 base, with 7 bases separating them. CDR3 sequence reads: CASSQAELQETQYF. In DNA form, the CDR3 reads TGTGCCAGCAGCCAAGCGGAGCTCCAAGAGACCCAGTACTTC.

This clone was counted many times. The rearrangement uses TRBV4-1 and TRBJ2-7; a possible D gene is TRBD1 (6 bases). Trimming cost V 4 bases and J 3 bases, with 16 bases left between them. The CDR3 covers 15 residues. Germline assignment: CDR1 MGHRA and CDR2 YSYEKL. CDR3 DNA: TGCGCCAGCAGCCCCGGAACAGGGTTGCGCTACGAGCAGTACTTC. It specifies CASSPGTGLRYEQYF.

This clone has at least ten counts. Just one base apart from a much larger clone, this may be a read error. V usage is TRBV19 and J usage is TRBJ2-1, with D unresolved. V was cut by 4 bases and J by 2 bases, with 12 bases left in between. The CDR3 runs to 15 residues. Germline V gene data show CDR1 as LNHDA and CDR2 as SQIVND (reference sequence). The CDR3 bases are TGTGCCAGTAGTAGTTCTGGCGTGCCCTACAATGAGCAGTTCTTC. It yields the protein CASSSSGVPYNEQFF. The whole variable domain, remainder taken from reference TRBV19 and TRBJ2-1, is DGGITQSPKYLFRKEGQNVTLSCEQNLNHDAMYWYRQDPGQGLRLIYYSQIVNDFQKGDIAEGYSVSREKKESFPLTVTSAQKNPTAFYLCASSSSGVPYNEQFFGPGTRLTVL.

This chain joins TRBV20-1 and TRBJ1-1, with D unclear. The V and J ends lost 3 bases and 3 bases respectively, with 17 bases between them. This CDR3 is built from 15 residues. The germline CDR1 and CDR2 sequences are DFQATT and SNEGSKA (reference sequence). In nucleotides, the CDR3 is TGCAGTGCTAGTTCACCGGGCCGGCGGGACACTGAAGCTTTCTTT. Protein: CSASSPGRRDTEAFF.

The rearrangement uses TRBV20-1 and TRBJ2-3, with 7 bases that match TRBD2. V lost 3 bases, J lost 0 bases, and 21 bases stayed unmatched. Germline lookup yields CDR1 DFQATT and CDR2 SNEGSKA (reference sequence). This CDR3 has 20 residues. DNA for the CDR3: TGCAGTGCTAGGAGGGGAGAGGTGGTTAGCGGGTCTACTAGCACAGATACGCAGTATTTT. It translates to CSARRGEVVSGSTSTDTQYF.

This clone was counted between two and nine times. A read error may account for a junction end that differs from germline. V is TRBV6-4 and J is TRBJ1-6, with D tentatively TRBD1 (5 bases). The germline V gene has CDR1 MRHNA and CDR2 SNTAGT. The CDR3 is 13 residues long. The DNA for the CDR3 is TGTGCCAGCAGCTCTACGGACAATTCACCCCTAAACTTT. It is translated as CASSSTDNSPLNF.

This clone was recorded at least ten times. Germline is not matched at one junction end, which may reflect a read error. The same CDR3 also results from other DNA sequences found in this sample. The chain couples TRBV27 to TRBJ2-2, with TRBD2 as a possible D gene (5 bases). The germline V gene encodes CDR1 MNHEY and CDR2 SMNVEV (reference sequence). This CDR3 has 15 residues. CDR3 loop: CASSFYGPNTGELFF. The CDR3 DNA sequence: TGTGCCAGCAGTTTCTACGGACCGAACACCGGGGAGCTGTTCTTT.

Within the sample, this clone is medium-sized. J is TRBJ1-1 and V is TRBV30; D is uncertain. This CDR3 contains 11 residues. Trimming stripped 2 bases from V and 0 bases from J, with 1 base between. The germline gives CDR1 GTSNPN, CDR2 SVGIG (reference sequence). CDR3 protein: CAWSMNTEAFF. The CDR3 DNA reads TGTGCCTGGAGTATGAACACTGAAGCTTTCTTT.

The chain employs TRBV11-2 and TRBJ2-6; 7 bases fit TRBD1. Germline CDR1 and CDR2: SGHAT and FQNNGV. The CDR3 is made up of 17 amino acids. J lost 2 bases, V lost 1 base, and 5 bases had no gene match. The chain's CDR3 is CASSLGFQGAGANVLTF. The DNA of the CDR3 is TGTGCCAGCAGCTTAGGGTTCCAGGGGGCTGGGGCCAACGTCCTGACTTTC.

The gene calls are TRBV7-9 and TRBJ2-7; 10 nucleotides agree with TRBD2. V lost 4 bases to trimming and J lost 0 bases; unmatched junction nucleotides: 0. Germline assignment: CDR1 SEHNR and CDR2 FQNEAQ (reference sequence). The CDR3 covers 14 residues. The CDR3 reads CASSSSGSSYEQYF. CDR3 nucleotide sequence: TGTGCCAGCAGCTCTAGCGGGAGCTCCTACGAGCAGTACTTC. Combining the CDR3 with reference TRBV7-9 and TRBJ2-7 gives the whole variable domain DTGVSQNPRHKITKRGQNVTFRCDPISEHNRLYWYRQTLGQGPEFLTYFQNEAQLEKSRLLSDRFSAERPKGSFSTLEIQRTEQGDSAMYLCASSSSGSSYEQYFGPGTRLTVT.